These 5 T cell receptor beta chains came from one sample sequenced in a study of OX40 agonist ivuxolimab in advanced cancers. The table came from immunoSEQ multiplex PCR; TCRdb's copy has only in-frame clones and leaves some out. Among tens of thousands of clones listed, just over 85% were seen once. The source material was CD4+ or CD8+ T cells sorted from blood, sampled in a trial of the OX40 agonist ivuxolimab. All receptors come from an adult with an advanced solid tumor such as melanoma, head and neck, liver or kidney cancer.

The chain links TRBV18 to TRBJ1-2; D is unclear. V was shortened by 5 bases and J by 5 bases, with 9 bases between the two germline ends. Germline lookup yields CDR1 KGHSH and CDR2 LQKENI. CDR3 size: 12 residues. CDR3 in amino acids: CASSSQGYGYTF. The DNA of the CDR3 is TGTGCCAGCTCATCACAAGGATATGGCTACACCTTC.

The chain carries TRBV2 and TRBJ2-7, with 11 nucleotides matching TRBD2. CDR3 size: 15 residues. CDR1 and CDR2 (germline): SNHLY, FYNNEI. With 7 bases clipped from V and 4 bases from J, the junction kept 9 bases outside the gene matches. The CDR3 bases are TGTGCCAGCACTATTACTAGCGGGAGTTGGTACGAGCAGTACTTC. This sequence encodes CASTITSGSWYEQYF.

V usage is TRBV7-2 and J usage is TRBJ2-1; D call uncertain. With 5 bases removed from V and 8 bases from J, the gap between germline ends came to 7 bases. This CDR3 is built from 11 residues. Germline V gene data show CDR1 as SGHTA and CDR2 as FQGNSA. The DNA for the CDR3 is TGTGCCAGCAGCCGCGGAGATGAGCAGTTCTTC. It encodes CASSRGDEQFF.

The CDR3 region is CASSDIQGQETQYF. The CDR3, as DNA: TGTGCCAGCAGTGACATCCAGGGACAAGAGACCCAGTACTTC. This rearrangement joins TRBV2 to TRBJ2-5; D may be TRBD1 (5 bases). The CDR3 is made up of 14 amino acids. Trimming removed 3 bases from V and 2 bases from J, with 10 bases in between. The germline gives CDR1 SNHLY, CDR2 FYNNEI.

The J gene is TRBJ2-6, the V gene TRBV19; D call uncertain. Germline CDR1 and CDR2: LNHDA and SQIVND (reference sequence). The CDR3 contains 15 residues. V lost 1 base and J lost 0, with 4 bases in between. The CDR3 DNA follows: TGTGCCAGTAGTATAGTGGCCTCTGGGGCCAACGTCCTGACTTTC. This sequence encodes CASSIVASGANVLTF.